This T cell receptor beta chain came from a study of T-cell memory formation after mild COVID-19. TCRdb ran MiXCR on the 5' RACE reads and lists one entry per CDR3 protein. This table holds about 350,000 distinct CDR3 sequences, roughly 15% found once. The sample holds a few counts of this clonotype. Germline V gene sequence: CDR1 SGHTA, CDR2 FQGNSA. This CDR3 comprises 16 residues. V shed 5 bases and J shed 8 bases, with 24 bases lying between them. The receptor was isolated from a man younger than 35 who had mild COVID-19 (a few samples of this study predate the infection). Cell type and time point are not known. The V gene is TRBV7-2, the J gene TRBJ1-2, with a possible D match to TRBD1 (5 bases). The specimen sequenced was PBMCs or a T cell subset sorted from them (not recorded which). The CDR3 protein is CASSDPGRTFPEGYTF. CDR3 bases: TGTGCCAGCAGCGATCCGGGGCGAACATTCCCCGAGGGCTACACCTTC.